This paragraph reports one TCR beta chain. This may arise from a read error, as a much more abundant clone is one base away. The CDR3 has 16 residues. V gave up 3 bases and J gave up 6 bases; unmatched junction bases: 8. Germline V gene data show CDR1 as MRHNA and CDR2 as SNTAGT. The sample belongs to a study of blood T cell repertoires in COVID-19. Overall study context: Some COVID-19 samples were acute and others convalescent; all came from the United States, Italy and Spain. T cells, B-cell-depleted T cells, or PBMCs provided the cDNA or gDNA that served as material.

Source study methods: Nucleated cell counts were estimated from reference gene primer amplification. Produced via immunoSEQ multiplex PCR; TCRdb's table is partial and in-frame only. The V and J calls and clone size come from that table; D and trimming were worked out from the DNA. The data hold under 200,000 clones, with over 75% observed a single time. This chain joins TRBV6-4 and TRBJ2-2, with 9 positions matching TRBD2. The sample comprised peripheral blood. The clonotype originates from a man aged 40-49 years with active or convalescent COVID-19. The DNA of the CDR3 is TGTGCCAGCAGTGAACGCGGGGGGGCGAGTGCCGGGGAGCTGTTTTTT. Translated: CASSERGGASAGELFF.